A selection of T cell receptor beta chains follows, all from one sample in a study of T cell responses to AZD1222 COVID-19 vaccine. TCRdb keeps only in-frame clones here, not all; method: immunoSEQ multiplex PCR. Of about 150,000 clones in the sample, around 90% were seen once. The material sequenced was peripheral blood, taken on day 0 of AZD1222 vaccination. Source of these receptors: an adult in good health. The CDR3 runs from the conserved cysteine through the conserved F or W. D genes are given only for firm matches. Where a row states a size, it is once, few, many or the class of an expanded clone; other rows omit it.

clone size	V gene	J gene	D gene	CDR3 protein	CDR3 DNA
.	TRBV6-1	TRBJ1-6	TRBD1	CASSETGNSPLHF	TGTGCCAGCAGTGAGACAGGGAATTCACCCCTCCACTTT
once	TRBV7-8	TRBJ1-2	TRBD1	CASSEGQDYGYTF	TGTGCCAGCAGCGAAGGACAGGACTATGGCTACACCTTC
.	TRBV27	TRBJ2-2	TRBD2	CASSQYSGRAPGELFF	TGTGCCAGCAGTCAGTATAGCGGGAGGGCCCCCGGGGAGCTGTTTTTT
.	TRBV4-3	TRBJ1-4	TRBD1	CASSQTTGQGYEKLFF	TGCGCCAGCAGCCAAACCACGGGACAGGGCTATGAAAAACTGTTTTTT
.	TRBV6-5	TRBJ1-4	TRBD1	CASRDRVDEKLFF	TGTGCCAGCAGGGACAGGGTGGATGAAAAACTGTTTTTT
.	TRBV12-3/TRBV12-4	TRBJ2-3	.	CASSQTDTQYF	TGTGCCAGCAGTCAAACAGATACGCAGTATTTT
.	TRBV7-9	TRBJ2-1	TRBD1	CASLRDRGRNEQFF	TGTGCCAGCCTCCGGGACAGGGGGCGCAATGAGCAGTTCTTC
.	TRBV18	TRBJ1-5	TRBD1	CASSPGRPGQTNQPQHF	TGTGCCAGCTCACCGGGGCGACCGGGACAGACCAATCAGCCCCAGCATTTT
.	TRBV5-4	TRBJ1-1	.	CASSFGTKSDTEAFF	TGTGCCAGCAGCTTTGGGACAAAATCGGACACTGAAGCTTTCTTT
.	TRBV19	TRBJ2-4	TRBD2	CASSPLAVKNIQYF	TGTGCCAGTAGTCCGCTAGCGGTAAAAAACATTCAGTACTTC
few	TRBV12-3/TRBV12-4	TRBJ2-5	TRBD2	CASRTSGLVTQYF	TGTGCCAGCAGAACTAGCGGGCTTGTGACCCAGTACTTC
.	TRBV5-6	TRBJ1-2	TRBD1	CASSTGTVFLHYGYTF	TGTGCCAGCAGCACCGGGACAGTTTTTCTGCACTATGGCTACACCTTC
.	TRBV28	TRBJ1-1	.	CASSRDQSTEAFF	TGTGCCAGCAGCCGGGATCAGAGCACTGAAGCTTTCTTT
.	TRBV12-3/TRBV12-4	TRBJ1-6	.	CASSLQGRSPLHF	TGTGCCAGCAGTTTACAGGGACGATCACCCCTCCACTTT
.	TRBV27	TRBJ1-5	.	CASSFRQGQPQHF	TGTGCCAGCAGTTTCCGCCAGGGACAGCCCCAGCATTTT
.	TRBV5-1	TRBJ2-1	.	CASSLILGGLEQFF	TGCGCCAGCAGCTTAATTCTAGGCGGCCTTGAGCAGTTCTTC
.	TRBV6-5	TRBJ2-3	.	CASSYSVRSTDTQYF	TGTGCCAGCAGTTACTCGGTGAGGAGCACAGATACGCAGTATTTT
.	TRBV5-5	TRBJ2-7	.	CASSLVNPWTDSYEQYF	TGTGCCAGCAGCTTGGTAAACCCCTGGACAGACTCCTACGAGCAGTACTTC
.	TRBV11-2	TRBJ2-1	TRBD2	CASSVSGGAVDEQFF	TGTGCCAGCAGCGTTAGCGGGGGGGCCGTCGATGAGCAGTTCTTC
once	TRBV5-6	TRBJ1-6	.	CASSPGLNGSPLHF	TGTGCCAGCAGCCCGGGGCTAAACGGGTCACCCCTCCACTTT
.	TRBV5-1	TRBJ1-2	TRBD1	CASSLGTGGWNGYTF	TGCGCCAGCAGCTTGGGGACAGGGGGCTGGAATGGCTACACCTTC
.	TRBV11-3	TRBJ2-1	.	CASSLDAGNYNEQFF	TGTGCCAGCAGCTTAGATGCGGGGAACTACAATGAGCAGTTCTTC
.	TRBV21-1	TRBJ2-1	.	CASSQKIFRRPTSYNEQFF	TGTGCCAGCAGCCAAAAGATATTCAGGCGGCCAACCTCCTACAATGAGCAGTTCTTC
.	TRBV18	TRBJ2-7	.	CASSPLGDEQYF	TGTGCCAGCTCACCCCTCGGTGACGAGCAGTACTTC
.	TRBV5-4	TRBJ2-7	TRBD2	CASSSKREAHRSYEQYF	TGTGCCAGCAGCTCAAAGCGGGAGGCACACCGCTCCTACGAGCAGTACTTC
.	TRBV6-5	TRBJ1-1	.	CASSFRGGRAEAFF	TGTGCCAGCAGTTTCCGCGGCGGGAGAGCTGAAGCTTTCTTT
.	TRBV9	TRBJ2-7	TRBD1	CASSRQGAAHEQYF	TGTGCCAGCAGCCGACAGGGGGCGGCCCACGAGCAGTACTTC